Included here is one TCR beta chain sequence, with context. Isolated RNA was reverse transcribed into cDNA used as the sequencing template. Method: immunoSEQ multiplex PCR; TCRdb's copy keeps in-frame clones and lacks some. The sample consists of over 150,000 clones, 56% of them appearing once. The sample belongs to a study of CD8+ T cells in alopecia areata. V gave up 5 bases and J gave up 8 bases; unmatched junction bases: 11. CDR1 SGHRS and CDR2 YFSETQ come from the germline V gene. The CDR3 has 15 amino acids. The sequenced sample was CD8+ T cells sorted from blood. The TCR originated in a human donor in good health. The gene calls are TRBV5-1 and TRBJ2-1, with 9 bases identical to TRBD2. CDR3 bases: TGCGCCAGCAGAATTTCGTTAGCGGGGGTCCATGAGCAGTTCTTC. Amino acid sequence: CASRISLAGVHEQFF.